Below are 28 T cell receptor beta chains sequenced from a single sample in a study of glioma-infiltrating T cells after dendritic cell vaccination. Here immunoSEQ multiplex PCR was the method, and the copy in TCRdb shows in-frame clones only, minus some. The sample has roughly 56,000 clones, 85% seen once. The time point: after dendritic cell vaccination, including at tumor progression/relapse. This specimen was blood, taken after dendritic cell vaccination. Receptors were obtained from a human donor with glioblastoma.

This clone showed up just a few times. This sequence joins TRBV7-9 and TRBJ2-7, with 7 bases identical to TRBD1. The CDR3 consists of 14 residues. V lost 5 bases, J lost 3 bases, and 7 bases stayed unmatched. Germline CDR1 is SEHNR and CDR2 is FQNEAQ (reference sequence). This CDR3 is CASSRGQPFYEQYF. In DNA, the CDR3 is TGTGCCAGCAGCCGGGGACAGCCCTTCTACGAGCAGTACTTC. Filled out from reference TRBV7-9 and TRBJ2-7, the complete variable domain reads DTGVSQNPRHKITKRGQNVTFRCDPISEHNRLYWYRQTLGQGPEFLTYFQNEAQLEKSRLLSDRFSAERPKGSFSTLEIQRTEQGDSAMYLCASSRGQPFYEQYFGPGTRLTVT.

The rearrangement uses TRBV7-9 and TRBJ2-7, with D possibly TRBD1 on 6 matching bases. Germline values: CDR1 SEHNR, CDR2 FQNEAQ (reference sequence). The CDR3 runs to 19 residues. Trimming pared 0 bases from V and 4 bases from J, leaving 25 bases between. The chain's CDR3 is CASSLATYRPLQGFYEQYF. The DNA for the CDR3 is TGTGCCAGCAGCTTAGCTACGTATCGACCCCTTCAGGGGTTTTACGAGCAGTACTTC.

V gene TRBV5-1 combines with J gene TRBJ2-7, with 9 bases aligning to TRBD2. V was pared by 0 bases and J by 2 bases, with 3 bases of the junction left unmatched. The germline V gene encodes CDR1 SGHRS and CDR2 YFSETQ. The CDR3 has 15 amino acids. The CDR3 region has the DNA TGCGCCAGCAGCTTGGTGGGCGGGGGGGCCTACGAGCAGTACTTC. Amino acids: CASSLVGGGAYEQYF.

This clone has just a few counts. The chain links TRBV13 to TRBJ2-1, with 12 bases aligning to TRBD2. After removal of 5 bases from V and 5 bases from J, the junction contained 13 bases not matched to a gene. The CDR3 totals 18 residues. The germline V gene has CDR1 PRHDT and CDR2 FYEKMQ (reference sequence). The CDR3 nucleotides are TGTGCCAGCAGCCCTTACACCCGGACTAGCGGGGCAGACAATGAGCAGTTCTTC. Translated: CASSPYTRTSGADNEQFF. Combining the CDR3 with reference TRBV13 and TRBJ2-1 gives the whole variable domain AAGVIQSPRHLIKEKRETATLKCYPIPRHDTVYWYQQGPGQDPQFLISFYEKMQSDKGSIPDRFSAQQFSDYHSELNMSSLELGDSALYFCASSPYTRTSGADNEQFFGPGTRLTVL.

J is TRBJ1-1 and V is TRBV7-9; D is uncertain. The CDR3 consists of 13 residues. The germline V gene has CDR1 SEHNR and CDR2 FQNEAQ (reference sequence). The ends were cut back, 7 bases at V and 1 base at J, with 10 bases in the middle. In DNA form, the CDR3 reads TGTGCCAGCACTCCAGAGGGGAACACTGAAGCTTTCTTT. Residues: CASTPEGNTEAFF. The full variable domain, with the rest looked up from reference TRBV7-9 and TRBJ1-1, is DTGVSQNPRHKITKRGQNVTFRCDPISEHNRLYWYRQTLGQGPEFLTYFQNEAQLEKSRLLSDRFSAERPKGSFSTLEIQRTEQGDSAMYLCASTPEGNTEAFFGQGTRLTVV.

The rearrangement links TRBV7-9 to TRBJ2-7; the D gene is possibly TRBD2 (6 bases). Trimming removed 4 bases from V and 7 bases from J, with 26 bases in between. The CDR3 length is 17 residues. Germline V gene lookup returns CDR1 SEHNR and CDR2 FQNEAQ (reference sequence). CDR3 residues: CASSSPGTSPLKREQYF. DNA of the CDR3: TGTGCCAGCAGCTCACCAGGGACTTCCCCCCTCAAGCGGGAGCAGTACTTC.

The rearrangement links TRBV5-1 to TRBJ2-4; tentative D call: TRBD1 (6 bases). This CDR3 region has 17 residues. V lost 2 bases and J lost 0, with 15 bases in between. The germline V gene encodes CDR1 SGHRS and CDR2 YFSETQ. CDR3 nucleotides: TGCGCCAGCAGCTTTTGGAACGGGGACAAAGCCAAAAACATTCAGTACTTC. It translates to CASSFWNGDKAKNIQYF.

This clone was counted a single time. The chain is built from TRBV5-4 and TRBJ1-2; no definite D call. The V gene's germline CDR1 is SGHNT and CDR2 YYREEE (reference sequence). V was cut by 2 bases and J by 2 bases, with 7 bases left in between. The CDR3 totals 13 residues. CDR3 coding DNA: TGTGCCAGCAGCTTCTACGGGAACTATGGCTACACCTTC. Residues: CASSFYGNYGYTF.

The V call is TRBV14, the J call TRBJ2-1; 8 nucleotides agree with TRBD1. Per the germline V gene, CDR1 is SGHDN and CDR2 is FVKESK. The CDR3 length is 14 residues. Trimming took 9 bases from V and 2 from J; bases not matched to a gene: 6. CDR3 loop: CARPRTGPYNEQFF. The CDR3 DNA is TGTGCCAGGCCCAGGACAGGGCCCTACAATGAGCAGTTCTTC.

The chain links TRBV7-9 to TRBJ2-6; perhaps TRBD2 as D (5 bases). The V end lost 5 bases, the J end lost 0 bases, and 11 bases lay between the germline ends. The CDR3 extends over 16 amino acids. Looked up from germline, CDR1 is SEHNR and CDR2 is FQNEAQ (reference sequence). This chain's CDR3 is CASSRGWLSGANVLTF. The DNA of the CDR3 is TGTGCCAGCAGCCGCGGGTGGCTCTCTGGGGCCAACGTCCTGACTTTC.

The V gene is TRBV27, the J gene TRBJ2-3, with a weak D call TRBD1 (6 bases). Germline lookup yields CDR1 MNHEY and CDR2 SMNVEV (reference sequence). V lost 7 bases to trimming and J lost 2 bases, with 16 bases between them. The CDR3 consists of 15 residues. The DNA of the CDR3 is TGTGCCAGCAAGAGGGGAAACAGGGCCACAGATACGCAGTATTTT. Amino acids: CASKRGNRATDTQYF.

The CDR3 DNA follows: TGTGCCAGCAGTGAAGCGACAGGGGGCAATCAGCCCCAGCATTTT. As protein: CASSEATGGNQPQHF. The chain uses TRBV6-1 and TRBJ1-5; TRBD1 matches at 8 bases. CDR1 is MNHNS, CDR2 SASEGT, per germline. The CDR3 consists of 15 residues. V was clipped by 0 bases and J by 2 bases; unmatched bases: 0.

This sequence joins TRBV4-1 and TRBJ2-7, with D tentatively TRBD1 (6 bases). The CDR3 covers 13 residues. V dropped 4 bases and J dropped 5 bases, with 12 bases sitting between them. The V gene's germline CDR1 is MGHRA and CDR2 YSYEKL. DNA of the CDR3: TGCGCCAGCAGCCGGACAACAGGGAACGAGCAGTACTTC. Its translation: CASSRTTGNEQYF.

The chain couples TRBV4-3 to TRBJ2-2; D is unclear. The V end lost 0 bases, the J end lost 1 base, and 15 bases lay between the germline ends. The CDR3 extends over 18 amino acids. Germline values: CDR1 LGHNA, CDR2 YSLEER. As DNA, the CDR3 is TGCGCCAGCAGCCAAGATTACGAGATCCTACTGAACACCGGGGAGCTGTTTTTT. As protein: CASSQDYEILLNTGELFF.

The rearrangement uses TRBV7-2 and TRBJ2-3; a weak D match, TRBD2 (5 bases). Germline-derived CDR1 and CDR2 are SGHTA and FQGNSA. This CDR3 is 16 amino acids long. V lost 0 bases to trimming and J lost 4 bases, with 14 bases between them. CDR3: CASSLAILVPSDTQYF. The CDR3 DNA is TGTGCCAGCAGCTTAGCAATACTAGTGCCATCAGATACGCAGTATTTT.

This clone was seen only once. The chain has TRBV15 and TRBJ1-1; D not certain. Germline assignment: CDR1 LNHNV and CDR2 YYDKDF (reference sequence). This CDR3 region has 13 residues. Trimming pared 6 bases from V and 3 bases from J, leaving 11 bases between. The CDR3: CATSFSRYTEAFF. DNA for the CDR3: TGTGCCACCAGTTTTTCGCGGTACACTGAAGCTTTCTTT.

The rearrangement links TRBV6-5 to TRBJ2-7; D possibly corresponds to TRBD2 (5 bases). The germline V gene encodes CDR1 MNHEY and CDR2 SVGAGI. V was trimmed by 2 bases and J by 2 bases, leaving 10 bases between them. The CDR3 length is 14 residues. CDR3 sequence: CASSYGSGTYEQYF. CDR3 sequence (DNA): TGTGCCAGCAGTTACGGGTCGGGGACCTACGAGCAGTACTTC.

The genes are TRBV5-1 and TRBJ1-3; D is unresolved. There are 15 residues in the CDR3. Germline-derived CDR1 and CDR2 are SGHRS and YFSETQ. V dropped 1 base and J dropped 8 bases, with 16 bases sitting between them. The CDR3 sequence: CASSLRSLGEDTIYF. The DNA for the CDR3 is TGCGCCAGCAGCTTGAGGTCCCTCGGTGAGGACACCATATATTTT.

The J gene is TRBJ2-1, the V gene TRBV25-1, with a possible D match to TRBD1 (6 bases). Germline CDR1 reads MGHDK; CDR2 reads SYGVNS. Trimming removed 5 bases at V and 2 bases at J, with 16 bases between. The CDR3 extends over 16 amino acids. The CDR3 loop is CASSRRQVGTYNEQFF. DNA of the CDR3: TGTGCCAGCAGTAGAAGACAGGTGGGCACCTACAATGAGCAGTTCTTC.

The rearrangement links TRBV7-2 to TRBJ1-4, with D possibly being TRBD1 (5 bases). Trimming took 6 bases from V and 5 from J, leaving 13 bases between them. Germline CDR1 is SGHTA and CDR2 is FQGNSA. CDR3 length equals 14 residues. The CDR3 nucleotides are TGTGCCAGCAGTCCAGACAGAACGAATGAAAAACTGTTTTTT. It encodes CASSPDRTNEKLFF.

Remarks on this clone: This specimen includes other DNA sequences encoding the same CDR3. This chain uses TRBV28 with TRBJ1-6, with 7 bases matching TRBD1. V shed 6 bases, J shed 1 base, and the junction held 3 bases outside the gene matches. The CDR3 is made up of 15 amino acids. Germline CDR1 MDHEN, CDR2 SYDVKM. CDR3 sequence reads: CASRMTGSYNSPLHF. CDR3 DNA sequence: TGTGCCAGCAGAATGACAGGGTCCTATAATTCACCCCTCCACTTT.

This clone was detected a few times. The chain employs TRBV14 and TRBJ2-3; TRBD1 matches at 8 bases. The length of the CDR3 is 21 residues. Looked up from germline, CDR1 is SGHDN and CDR2 is FVKESK. Losses at the gene ends were 0 bases for V and 1 base for J; bases not matched to a gene: 18. The CDR3: CASSQDLLFDFGQGGTDTQYF. Here the CDR3 DNA reads TGTGCCAGCAGCCAAGATCTCTTGTTCGACTTTGGACAGGGAGGCACAGATACGCAGTATTTT.

As DNA, the CDR3 is TGTGCCAGCAGCTTCTCCGGGACAGGGTCCTACGAGCAGTACTTC. This codes for CASSFSGTGSYEQYF. The J gene is TRBJ2-7, the V gene TRBV27; 9 bases line up with TRBD1. CDR3 length: 15 amino acids. The V segment lost 6 bases and the J segment 1 base; nucleotides outside the gene matches: 7. Germline CDR1 MNHEY, CDR2 SMNVEV (reference sequence).

The chain joins TRBV4-3 to TRBJ2-5; possibly TRBD1 for D (6 bases). The end of the DNA aligns better with TRBJ2-7, so the J call may be wrong. CDR1 and CDR2 (germline): LGHNA, YSLEER. The CDR3 consists of 16 residues. The CDR3 DNA reads TGCGCCAGCAGCCCATCCCACCAGGGGCAGACCTACGAGCAGTACTTC. Its translation: CASSPSHQGQTYEQYF.

A note on this clone: The sample has other DNA sequences that encode this CDR3 too. This chain joins TRBV2 and TRBJ1-6, with D maybe TRBD1 (6 bases). CDR1 and CDR2 (germline): SNHLY, FYNNEI. Trimming took off 4 bases at V and 7 bases at J, with 8 bases between the two ends. The CDR3 consists of 13 residues. The DNA for the CDR3 is TGTGCCAGCAGTGGTACAGGGAATTCACCCCTCCACTTT. This gives the protein CASSGTGNSPLHF.

The chain is built from TRBV19 and TRBJ1-1; 9 bases are a match to TRBD1. The germline CDR1 and CDR2 sequences are LNHDA and SQIVND (reference sequence). The CDR3 covers 15 residues. V shed 5 bases, J shed 4 bases, and the junction held 8 bases outside the gene matches. The CDR3 is CASSFTGTGITEAFF. The CDR3 nucleotides are TGTGCCAGTAGTTTTACCGGGACAGGGATCACTGAAGCTTTCTTT.

The J gene is TRBJ1-1, the V gene TRBV5-1; 9 bases agree with TRBD1. The CDR3 has 15 amino acids. Germline V gene data show CDR1 as SGHRS and CDR2 as YFSETQ. V gave up 3 bases and J gave up 1 base; unmatched junction bases: 4. CDR3 in DNA: TGCGCCAGCAGCTGGCCGGACAGGGGGAACACTGAAGCTTTCTTT. Amino acid sequence: CASSWPDRGNTEAFF.

This clone turned up a few times. This sequence joins TRBV4-1 and TRBJ2-1; the D is unclear. The V and J ends lost 3 bases and 6 bases respectively, with 6 bases between them. Per germline, CDR1 MGHRA and CDR2 YSYEKL. There are 12 residues in the CDR3. The CDR3 coding sequence is TGCGCCAGCAGCCATGACTTCAATGAGCAGTTCTTC. It is translated as CASSHDFNEQFF.